The T cell receptor beta chain under discussion was sequenced for a study of CD8 T cells in Susac syndrome. Germline V gene lookup returns CDR1 KGHDR and CDR2 SFDVKD. The CDR3 has 13 residues. Trimming removed 4 bases from V and 15 bases from J, with 18 bases in between. Random-hexamer reverse transcription was applied to about 0.45 to 1 ug RNA. The CDR3 of TCR beta was amplified by immunoSEQ multiplex PCR across 54 Vbeta and 13 Jbeta. MiXCR, run by TCRdb on the immunoSEQ multiplex PCR reads, gives a single entry per CDR3 protein. The profile shows around 150,000 distinct CDR3 sequences, just under 95% of them singletons. Isolation of CD8+ and CD4+ T cells was performed negatively, whereas enrichment of TEMRA cells was done by FACS.

The sequence derives from a human donor in good health. The sequenced sample consisted of CD4+ T cells from PBMCs. The rearrangement joins TRBV24-1 to TRBJ2-1, with a possible D match to TRBD2 (7 bases). The CDR3 loop reads CATSDSRSGGVFF. In DNA, the CDR3 is TGTGCCACCAGTGACTCCCGGTCGGGGGGCGTGTTCTTC.